This TCR beta chain was recovered during a study of blood T cells in healthy people across ages. About 10 milliliters was the volume of peripheral blood drawn from each donor. Then a second PCR, running about 6 to 12 cycles, was carried out with a sample-barcoded 5' primer and a J-beta primer mix. TCRdb reprocessed the 5' RACE reads via MiXCR and lists one record per CDR3 protein. The data show approximately 800,000 distinct CDR3 sequences, with 56% seen just once and roughly 24% held by the top ten. The sample taken for sequencing was blood. This sequence was found in a man aged 35 to 55 in good health.

The CDR3 nucleotides read TGTGCCAGCAGTTTGGTTAGAGAGCGGGGGGAGAGGGATACGCAGTATTTT. Translated: CASSLVRERGERDTQYF. The V gene is TRBV12-3 or TRBV12-4, the J gene TRBJ2-3; 9 bases are a match to TRBD2. CDR3 size: 17 residues. Trimming at V came to 3 bases and at J to 6 bases, leaving 13 bases not matched to a gene.